Below, one T cell receptor beta chain is given with its context. Its ends do not fully match the called genes, so a read error is possible. Original processing methods: Amplification of reference gene primers was used by the study to estimate nucleated cell counts. TCRdb's table, derived via immunoSEQ multiplex PCR, lists solely in-frame clones and lacks some. V and J calls and clone size are as listed in that table; D and trimming were resolved from the DNA. The sample comprises approximately 290,000 clones, 75% to 90% of which are singletons, and about 0.8% rests with the top ten. The entry originates in a study of blood T cell repertoires in COVID-19. The CDR3 has 13 residues. Looked up from germline, CDR1 is SQVTM and CDR2 is ANQGSEA.

Sequencing input: peripheral blood. This TCR derives from a man aged 25 to 40 with acute or convalescent COVID-19. The chain carries TRBV29-1 and TRBJ2-7; TRBD1 matches 11 bases. The CDR3 DNA sequence: TGCAGCGTCGAAGTTCTGGACAGGGGGCCCCAGTACTTC. This gives the protein CSVEVLDRGPQYF.